The TCR beta chain under discussion was sequenced for a study of regulatory T cells in long-lasting Graves disease. Whole-study findings and limits: Patients whose Graves' disease persisted exhibited lower TCR diversity than those newly diagnosed. Sample size was small, which may have lowered accuracy. Patients with persistent disease showed a bias toward TRBV28, TRBJ1-2 and TRBJ2-5.

Sample time point: persistent/refractory GD, antithyroid drugs over 5 years with positive TRAb. PBMC-derived RNA was used for the TCR library. This clonotype has at least ten counts. The antigen is undetermined. iRepertoire HTBI primers and Arm-PCR of CDR3 regions built TCR beta libraries. In TCRdb, the multiplex PCR reads were re-called with MiXCR into one record per CDR3 protein. The data show 450,000 or so distinct CDR3 sequences, with less than 25% seen just once and 7.8% held by the top ten. Trimming stripped 8 bases from V and 5 bases from J, with 13 bases between. Germline CDR1 is SNHLY and CDR2 is FYNNEI. This CDR3 is built from 14 residues.

This receptor was identified in a female donor with Graves disease. This chain uses TRBV2 with TRBJ1-6; no clear D. This sample comprised peripheral blood mononuclear cells (PBMCs), obtained when the disease was refractory, from a patient treated with antithyroid drugs. CDR3 in DNA: TGTGCCAGCGCTATAACAGATAATAATTCACCCCTCCACTTT. Protein: CASAITDNNSPLHF.